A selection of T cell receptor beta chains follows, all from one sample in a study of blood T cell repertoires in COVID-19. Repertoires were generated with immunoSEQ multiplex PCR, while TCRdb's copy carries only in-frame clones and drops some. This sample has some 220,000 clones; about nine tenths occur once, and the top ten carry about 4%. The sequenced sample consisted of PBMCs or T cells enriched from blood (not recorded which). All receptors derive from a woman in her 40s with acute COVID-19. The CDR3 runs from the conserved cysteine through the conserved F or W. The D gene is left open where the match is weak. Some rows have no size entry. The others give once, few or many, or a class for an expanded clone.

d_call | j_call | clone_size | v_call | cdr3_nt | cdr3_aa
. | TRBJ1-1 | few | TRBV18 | TGTGCCAGCTCACGTACCGAACCCATGAATCTTCCGGGGATGAACACTGAAGCTTTCTTT | CASSRTEPMNLPGMNTEAFF
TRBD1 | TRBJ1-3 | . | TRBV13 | TGTGCCAGCATTGACAGGGGGGCCTCTGGAAACACCATATATTTT | CASIDRGASGNTIYF
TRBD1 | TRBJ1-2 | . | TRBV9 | TGTGCCAGCAGCGGTCGGACAGGAAAGAATACTAACTATGGCTACACCTTC | CASSGRTGKNTNYGYTF
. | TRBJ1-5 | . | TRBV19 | TGTGCCAGTAGGGACAGTAGTTCTACCAATCAGCCCCAGCATTTT | CASRDSSSTNQPQHF
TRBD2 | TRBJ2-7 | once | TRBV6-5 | TGTGCCAGCAGTTCACCGGGGAGGGGAGACGAGCAGTACTTC | CASSSPGRGDEQYF
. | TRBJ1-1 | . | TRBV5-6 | TGTGCCAGCAGCTTGCAGACATTGAACACTGAAGCTTTCTTT | CASSLQTLNTEAFF
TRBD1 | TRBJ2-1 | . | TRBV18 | TGTGCCAGCTCACCGTCGACAGGGGGCCGTTACAATGAGCAGTTCTTC | CASSPSTGGRYNEQFF
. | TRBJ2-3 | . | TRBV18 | TGTGCCAGCTCACCACAACAGACAGATACGCAGTATTTT | CASSPQQTDTQYF
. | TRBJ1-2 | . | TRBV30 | TGTGCCTGGAGCCCAACAGTCTATGGCTACACCTTC | CAWSPTVYGYTF
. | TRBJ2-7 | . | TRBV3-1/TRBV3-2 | TGTGCCAGCACTCAGGGTGGCTACGAGCAGTACTTC | CASTQGGYEQYF
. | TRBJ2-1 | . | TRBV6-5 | TGTGCCAGCAGTTACAGGGGCTTATCCCCCTACAATGAGCAGTTCTTC | CASSYRGLSPYNEQFF
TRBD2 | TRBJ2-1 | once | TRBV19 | TGTGCCAGTAGTATAGGGACTAGCGGGGAGTACAATGAGCAGTTCTTC | CASSIGTSGEYNEQFF
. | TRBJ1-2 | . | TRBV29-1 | TGCAGCGTTGTTTCCCCGATAGGACAGAACTATGGCTACACCTTC | CSVVSPIGQNYGYTF
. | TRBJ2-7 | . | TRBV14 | TGTGCCAGCAGCCAAGGACAAGAGCAGTACTTC | CASSQGQEQYF
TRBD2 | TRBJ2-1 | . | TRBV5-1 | TGCGCCAGCAGCCCGGGACTAGCGGGGGAGCTATACAATGAGCAGTTCTTC | CASSPGLAGELYNEQFF
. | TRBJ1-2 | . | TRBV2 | TGTGCCAGCAGTCAGGGGTCGGGCTATGGCTACACCTTC | CASSQGSGYGYTF
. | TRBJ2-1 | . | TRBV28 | TGTGCCAGCCTTTATGCGGAGGGGTACAATGAGCAGTTCTTC | CASLYAEGYNEQFF
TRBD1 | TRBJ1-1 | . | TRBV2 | TGTGCCAGCAGTGAAAGGTTAGGGGGCCCAGGGGCTGAAGCTTTCTTT | CASSERLGGPGAEAFF
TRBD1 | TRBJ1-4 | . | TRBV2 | TGTGCCAGCAGTGAGGATCGACAGGGAATCCTTAATGAAAAACTGTTTTTT | CASSEDRQGILNEKLFF
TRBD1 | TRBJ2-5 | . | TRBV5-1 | TGCGCCAGCAGACATAACAGGGGCCGGGATCAAGAGACCCAGTACTTC | CASRHNRGRDQETQYF
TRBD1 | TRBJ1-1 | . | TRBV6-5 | TGTGCCAGCAGCTCGAGACAGGGGAACACTGAAGCTTTCTTT | CASSSRQGNTEAFF
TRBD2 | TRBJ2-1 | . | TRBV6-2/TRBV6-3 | TGTGCCAGCAGCATCACTAGCGGGGCTGGGTATGAGCAGTTCTTC | CASSITSGAGYEQFF
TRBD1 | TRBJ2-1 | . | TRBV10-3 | TGTGCCATCAGTGAGTCGAAGGACAGGGGGCGAAAGCATGAGCAGTTCTTC | CAISESKDRGRKHEQFF
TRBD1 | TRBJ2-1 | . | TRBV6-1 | TGTGCCAGCAGTGAGTCAGGGGGCAATAGAAATGAGCAGTTCTTC | CASSESGGNRNEQFF
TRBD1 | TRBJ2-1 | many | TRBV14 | TGTGCCAGCAGCCAGACAGGGGCACCCTACAATGAGCAGTTCTTC | CASSQTGAPYNEQFF
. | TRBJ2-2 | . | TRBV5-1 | TGCGCCAGCAGCGCAGACAGGTTGAACACCGGGGAGCTGTTTTTT | CASSADRLNTGELFF
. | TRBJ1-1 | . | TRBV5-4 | TGTGCCAGCAGCGTCGAGGGGGGGACCACTGAAGCTTTCTTT | CASSVEGGTTEAFF
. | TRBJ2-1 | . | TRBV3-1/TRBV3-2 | TGTGCCAGCAGCCGGGGGAGGTCCAATGAGCAGTTCTTC | CASSRGRSNEQFF
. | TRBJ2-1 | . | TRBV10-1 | TGCGCCAGCAGTGAGTCAGGTAGCGTGGACAATGAGCAGTTCTTC | CASSESGSVDNEQFF
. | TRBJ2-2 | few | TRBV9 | TGTGCCAGCAGCGCAAACCCGGGGGGGGAGCTGTTTTTT | CASSANPGGELFF
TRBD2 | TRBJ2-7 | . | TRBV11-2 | TGTGCCAGCAGCACTCGGACTAGCGGGGGGTCCTACGAGCAGTACTTC | CASSTRTSGGSYEQYF
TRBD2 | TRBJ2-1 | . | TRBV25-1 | TGTGCCAGCAGTGAATTTGGCGGGGGGGCCTACAATGAGCAGTTCTTC | CASSEFGGGAYNEQFF